This T cell receptor (beta chain) was documented in a study of somatic mutations in cytotoxic T cells in rheumatoid arthritis. This table comes from immunoSEQ multiplex PCR, and its TCRdb copy is limited to in-frame clones, with some not included. Of several thousand clones in the sample, around 77% were seen once. V dropped 6 bases and J dropped 4 bases, with 9 bases sitting between them. This CDR3 region has 11 residues. Germline assignment: CDR1 DFQATT and CDR2 SNEGSKA (reference sequence). Findings and limits, study-wide: Within the rheumatoid arthritis patients, CD8+ clonality went up as age increased (Spearman r ~ 0.49). The same was not true of the healthy controls. Rheumatoid arthritis patients were compared with age-matched healthy controls, and their CD8+ T-cell clonality did not differ significantly.

With regard to this clone: The target antigen is unknown.

By positive magnetic bead selection, CD4+ and CD8+ cells were isolated, and their purity was checked by flow cytometry. The clonotype was recovered from an adult with rheumatoid arthritis. The V call is TRBV20-1, the J call TRBJ1-1; TRBD1 is a possible D gene (5 bases). Sequencing was done on a sample of CD8+ T cells sorted from blood. The CDR3 DNA reads as TGCAGTGCCAGGGACGGCACTGAAGCTTTCTTT. This gives the protein CSARDGTEAFF.